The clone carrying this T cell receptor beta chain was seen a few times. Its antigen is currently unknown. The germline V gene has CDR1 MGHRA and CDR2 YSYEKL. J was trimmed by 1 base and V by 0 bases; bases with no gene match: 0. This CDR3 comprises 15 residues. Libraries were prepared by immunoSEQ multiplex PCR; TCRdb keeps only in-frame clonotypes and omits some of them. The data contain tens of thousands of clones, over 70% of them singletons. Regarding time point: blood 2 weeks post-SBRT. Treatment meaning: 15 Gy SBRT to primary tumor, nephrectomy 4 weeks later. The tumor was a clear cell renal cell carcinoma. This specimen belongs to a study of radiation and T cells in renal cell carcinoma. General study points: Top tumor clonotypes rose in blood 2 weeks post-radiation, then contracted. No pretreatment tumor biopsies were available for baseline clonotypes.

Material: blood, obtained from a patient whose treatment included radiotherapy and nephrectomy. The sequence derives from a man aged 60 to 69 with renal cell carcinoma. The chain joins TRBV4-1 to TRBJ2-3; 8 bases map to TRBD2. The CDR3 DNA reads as TGCGCCAGCAGCCAAGAGACTAGCGGCACAGATACGCAGTATTTT. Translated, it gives CASSQETSGTDTQYF.